This TCR beta chain derives from a study of patients and donors after allogeneic stem cell transplantation. TCRdb re-called the RT-PCR reads through MiXCR, storing one row per CDR3 protein. The sample records approximately 21,000 distinct CDR3 sequences, around 28% being singletons. The clonotype comes from a human donor who was either an allogeneic HSCT recipient or a stem cell or donor lymphocyte infusion donor (not recorded which). It is not recorded whose cells these are; they may come from a transplant donor. The sample comprised blood, either unsorted or a sorted T cell fraction (not recorded which).

DNA of the CDR3: TGTGCCAGCAGTTTATCTAGGGCGGGGTTCTCCCTCGCAGATACGCAGTATTTT. Translating it yields CASSLSRAGFSLADTQYF. This rearrangement joins TRBV27 to TRBJ2-3; maybe TRBD2 (6 bases). The ends were cut back, 0 bases at V and 4 bases at J, with 20 bases in the middle. The V gene's germline CDR1 is MNHEY and CDR2 SMNVEV (reference sequence). This CDR3 is built from 18 residues.